The rows below give T cell receptor beta chains drawn from one sample of a study of cytomegalovirus exposure and HLA in healthy donors. Assay: immunoSEQ multiplex PCR; the TCRdb copy retains only in-frame clones and omits some. In the table there are about 180,000 clones, around 76% of which are singletons. The sample was PBMCs. The receptors derive from a woman aged 25 to 39 in good health and CMV-seropositive. Each CDR3 is given with its conserved first and last residue. The D gene is left open where the match is weak. Where a row states a size, it is once, few, many or the class of an expanded clone; other rows omit it.

once,TRBD1,TRBV15,TRBJ2-7,TGTGCCACCAGCAGAGACAGGGGGCTATACGAGCAGTACTTC,CATSRDRGLYEQYF
few,.,TRBV6-5,TRBJ2-5,TGTGCCAGCAGCCGCGGGACGGACCAAGAGACCCAGTACTTC,CASSRGTDQETQYF
few,.,TRBV28,TRBJ1-2,TGTGCCAGCAGTCTTATGAGAGGGGGCTATGGCTACACCTTC,CASSLMRGGYGYTF
.,.,TRBV5-8,TRBJ2-2,TGTGCCAGCAGCTTGGAGGGGTTCCCGAACACCGGGGAGCTGTTTTTT,CASSLEGFPNTGELFF
few,TRBD2,TRBV5-1,TRBJ2-3,TGCGCCAGCAGCTTGATAGTTAGCGGGATTCGAGATACGCAGTATTTT,CASSLIVSGIRDTQYF
once,TRBD1,TRBV28,TRBJ1-2,TGTGCCAGCAGTCTAGGACAGGGGCGGATTTATGGCTACACCTTC,CASSLGQGRIYGYTF
.,TRBD2,TRBV6-1,TRBJ2-7,TGTGCCAGCAGTATAGCGGGGGGGAGCTACGAGCAGTACTTC,CASSIAGGSYEQYF
.,.,TRBV21-1,TRBJ2-5,TGTGCCAGCAGCAAAAACTTGGGCAGGGAAGAGACCCAGTACTTC,CASSKNLGREETQYF
.,.,TRBV16,TRBJ1-2,TGTGCCAGCAGCCAAGGGCTTGGCGGAAGGGGCTATGGCTACACCTTC,CASSQGLGGRGYGYTF
.,.,TRBV6-1,TRBJ1-4,TGTGCCAGCAGCGAACGGCTCCAGACAGGCCCGCGGGTTAATGAAAAACTGTTTTTT,CASSERLQTGPRVNEKLFF
.,.,TRBV9,TRBJ2-3,TGTGCCAGCAAGGAGGGGCCCACAGATACGCAGTATTTT,CASKEGPTDTQYF
once,TRBD1,TRBV7-2,TRBJ1-3,TGTGCCAGCAGCCCCCGGGACAGGGGGCTCTCTGGAAACACCATATATTTT,CASSPRDRGLSGNTIYF
.,TRBD2,TRBV11-2,TRBJ2-5,TGTGCCAGCAGTATGGGGGGAGGGGAGACCCAGTACTTC,CASSMGGGETQYF
.,.,TRBV7-9,TRBJ1-2,TGTTCCAGCAGCCCCCGTGTAGGGGGTAGTGTTGTCTATGGCTACACCTTC,CSSSPRVGGSVVYGYTF
few,TRBD1,TRBV7-9,TRBJ2-5,TGTGCCAGTGAGGGGGCTTTGGAGACCCAGTACTTC,CASEGALETQYF
.,.,TRBV10-1,TRBJ2-3,TGCGCCAGCAGTGAGGGCCTCACAGATACGCAGTATTTT,CASSEGLTDTQYF
.,TRBD2,TRBV4-2,TRBJ2-3,TGTGCCAGCAGCCAAGAAGCGCGGCGGGGGGGCATAGATACGCAGTATTTT,CASSQEARRGGIDTQYF
.,.,TRBV28,TRBJ1-3,TGTGCCAGCGGCTCGGGTAACTCTGGAAACACCATATATTTT,CASGSGNSGNTIYF
.,TRBD2,TRBV4-2,TRBJ2-3,TGTGCCAGCAGCCAAGTTGGAGCGGGGCTGCGCTCAGATACGCAGTATTTT,CASSQVGAGLRSDTQYF
.,.,TRBV4-3,TRBJ2-3,TGCGCCAGCAGCCAAGAGACCGCCAGCCTTACTAAGTATTTT,CASSQETASLTKYF
.,.,TRBV28,TRBJ2-7,TGTGCCAGCATCCGGCAGGGTCCCTCCTACGAGCAGTACTTC,CASIRQGPSYEQYF
.,.,TRBV7-9,TRBJ1-1,TGTGCCAGCAGCTTAACAGCGAACACTGAAGCTTTCTTT,CASSLTANTEAFF
.,.,TRBV6-5,TRBJ1-6,TGTGCCAGCAGTTCTTGGGGAGCAGGGGATAAGTCCCTCCACTTT,CASSSWGAGDKSLHF
once,TRBD2,TRBV4-2,TRBJ2-7,TGTGCCAGCAGCCAAGATCGCGGTAGCGGGGATTTTTACGAGCAGTACTTC,CASSQDRGSGDFYEQYF
few,.,TRBV15,TRBJ2-3,TGTGCCACCAGCAGAGGGTTAGACACTGATACGCAGTATTTT,CATSRGLDTDTQYF
.,.,TRBV15,TRBJ2-7,TGTGCCACCAGCGGGCCCTGGTCCTACGAGCAGTACTTC,CATSGPWSYEQYF
.,.,TRBV6-5,TRBJ1-5,TGTGCCAGCAGTTACTCCCCCCATAGCAATCAGCCCCAGCATTTT,CASSYSPHSNQPQHF
.,TRBD2,TRBV11-2,TRBJ2-3,TGTGCCAGCAGCCTGGGACTAGCGGGGAGCACAGATACGCAGTATTTT,CASSLGLAGSTDTQYF
.,.,TRBV6-1,TRBJ1-4,TGTGCCAGCAGTGAAGCCGGACAGCCAAGCAACCTTAATGAAAAACTGTTTTTT,CASSEAGQPSNLNEKLFF